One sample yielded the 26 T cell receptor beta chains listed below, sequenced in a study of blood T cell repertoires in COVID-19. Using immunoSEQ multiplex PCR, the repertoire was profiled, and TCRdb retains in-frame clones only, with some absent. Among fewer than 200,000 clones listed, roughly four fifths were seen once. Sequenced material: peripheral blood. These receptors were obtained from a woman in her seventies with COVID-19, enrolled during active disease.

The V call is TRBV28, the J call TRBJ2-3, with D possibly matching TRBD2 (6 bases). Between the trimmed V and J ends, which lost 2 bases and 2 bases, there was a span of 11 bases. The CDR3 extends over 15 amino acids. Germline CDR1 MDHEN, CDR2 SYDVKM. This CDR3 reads CASSLRGTYTDTQYF. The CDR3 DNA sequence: TGTGCCAGCAGTTTACGGGGGACCTACACAGATACGCAGTATTTT. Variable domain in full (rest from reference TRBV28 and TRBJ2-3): DVKVTQSSRYLVKRTGEKVFLECVQDMDHENMFWYRQDPGLGLRLIYFSYDVKMKEKGDIPEGYSVSREKKERFSLILESASTNQTSMYLCASSLRGTYTDTQYFGPGTRLTVL.

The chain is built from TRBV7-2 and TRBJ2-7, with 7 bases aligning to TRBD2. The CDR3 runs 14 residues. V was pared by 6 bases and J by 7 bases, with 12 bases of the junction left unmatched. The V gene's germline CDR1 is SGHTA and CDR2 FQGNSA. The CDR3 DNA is TGTGCCAGCAGTCCATCCCTCAGGGAGGGGGAGCAGTACTTC. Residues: CASSPSLREGEQYF.

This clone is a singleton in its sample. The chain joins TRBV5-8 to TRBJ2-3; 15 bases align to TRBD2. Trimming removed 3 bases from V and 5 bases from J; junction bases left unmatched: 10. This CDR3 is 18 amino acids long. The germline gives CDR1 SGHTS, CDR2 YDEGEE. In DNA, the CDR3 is TGTGCCAGCAGCTATTCGATATTGGGACTAGCGGGAGGAGATACGCAGTATTTT. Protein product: CASSYSILGLAGGDTQYF.

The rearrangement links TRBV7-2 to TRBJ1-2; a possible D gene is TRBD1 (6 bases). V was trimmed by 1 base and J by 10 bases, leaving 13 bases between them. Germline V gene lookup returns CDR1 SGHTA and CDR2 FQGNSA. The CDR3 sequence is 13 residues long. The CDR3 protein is CASSLGSRDNYTF. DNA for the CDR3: TGTGCCAGCAGCTTAGGTAGCAGGGACAACTACACCTTC.

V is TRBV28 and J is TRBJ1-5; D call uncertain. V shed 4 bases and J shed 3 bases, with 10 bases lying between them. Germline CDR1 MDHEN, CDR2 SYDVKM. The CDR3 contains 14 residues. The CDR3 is CASSSGYNNQPQHF. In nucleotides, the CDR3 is TGTGCCAGCAGTTCCGGGTATAACAATCAGCCCCAGCATTTT.

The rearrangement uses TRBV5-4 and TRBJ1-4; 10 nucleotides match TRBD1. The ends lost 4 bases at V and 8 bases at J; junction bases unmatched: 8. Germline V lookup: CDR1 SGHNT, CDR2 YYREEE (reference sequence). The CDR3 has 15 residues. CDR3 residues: CASSRKTGGSEKLFF. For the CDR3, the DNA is TGTGCCAGCAGCCGGAAGACAGGGGGCAGCGAAAAACTGTTTTTT.

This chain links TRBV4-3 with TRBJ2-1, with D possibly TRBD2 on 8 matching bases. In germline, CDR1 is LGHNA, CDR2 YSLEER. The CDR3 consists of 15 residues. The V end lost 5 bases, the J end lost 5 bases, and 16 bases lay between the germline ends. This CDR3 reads CASSKAGDRDNEQFF. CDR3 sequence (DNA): TGCGCCAGCAGCAAAGCGGGGGACAGAGACAATGAGCAGTTCTTC.

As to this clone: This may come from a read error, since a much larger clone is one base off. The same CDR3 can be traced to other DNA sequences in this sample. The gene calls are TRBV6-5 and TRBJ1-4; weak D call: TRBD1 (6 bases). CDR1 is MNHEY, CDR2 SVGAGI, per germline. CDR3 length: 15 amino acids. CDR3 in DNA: TGTGCTACCCAGGGGCAAATAGATCCTAATGAAAAACTGTTTTTT. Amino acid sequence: CATQGQIDPNEKLFF.

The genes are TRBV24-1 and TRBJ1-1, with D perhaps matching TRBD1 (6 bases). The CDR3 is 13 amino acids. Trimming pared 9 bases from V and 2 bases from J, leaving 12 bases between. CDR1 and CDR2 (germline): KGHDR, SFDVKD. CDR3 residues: CATSLGGNTEAFF. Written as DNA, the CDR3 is TGTGCCACCTCACTAGGGGGAAACACTGAAGCTTTCTTT.

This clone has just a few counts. CDR3 region: CASSSVAGGPRDEQYF. The CDR3 bases are TGTGCCAGCAGCTCCGTGGCGGGAGGGCCGAGAGACGAGCAGTACTTC. The chain links TRBV11-2 to TRBJ2-7; TRBD2 agrees at 9 bases. The CDR3 extends over 16 amino acids. Germline values: CDR1 SGHAT, CDR2 FQNNGV. After removal of 4 bases from V and 5 bases from J, the junction contained 12 bases not matched to a gene. The full variable domain, its missing parts supplied by reference TRBV11-2 and TRBJ2-7, is EAGVAQSPRYKIIEKRQSVAFWCNPISGHATLYWYQQILGQGPKLLIQFQNNGVVDDSQLPKDRFSAERLKGVDSTLKIQPAKLEDSAVYLCASSSVAGGPRDEQYFGPGTRLTVT.

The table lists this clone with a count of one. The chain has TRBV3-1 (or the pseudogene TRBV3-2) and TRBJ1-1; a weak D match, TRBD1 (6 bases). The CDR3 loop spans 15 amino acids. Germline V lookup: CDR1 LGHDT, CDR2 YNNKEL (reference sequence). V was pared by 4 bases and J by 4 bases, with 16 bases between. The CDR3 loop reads CASSPIPRGSTEAFF. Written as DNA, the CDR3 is TGTGCCAGCAGCCCGATCCCCAGGGGAAGCACTGAAGCTTTCTTT.

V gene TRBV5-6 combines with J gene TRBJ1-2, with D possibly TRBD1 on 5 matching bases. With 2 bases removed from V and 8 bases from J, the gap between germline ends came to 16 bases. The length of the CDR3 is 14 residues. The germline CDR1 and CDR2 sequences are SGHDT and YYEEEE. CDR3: CASSFRQGKYGYTF. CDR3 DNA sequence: TGTGCCAGCAGCTTCCGGCAGGGAAAGTACGGCTACACCTTC.

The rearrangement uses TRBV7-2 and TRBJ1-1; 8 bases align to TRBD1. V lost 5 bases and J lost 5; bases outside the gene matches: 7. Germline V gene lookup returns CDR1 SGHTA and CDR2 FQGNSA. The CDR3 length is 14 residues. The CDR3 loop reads CASSVSGTGTEAFF. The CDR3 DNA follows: TGTGCCAGCAGCGTCTCCGGGACAGGTACTGAAGCTTTCTTT.

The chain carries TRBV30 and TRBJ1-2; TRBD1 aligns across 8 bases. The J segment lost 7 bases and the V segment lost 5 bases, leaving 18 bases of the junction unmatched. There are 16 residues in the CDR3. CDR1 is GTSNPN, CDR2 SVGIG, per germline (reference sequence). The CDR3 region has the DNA TGTGCCTGGGCCGGGGGATTGGCAGGGGGCCGGTCTGGCTACACCTTC. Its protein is CAWAGGLAGGRSGYTF. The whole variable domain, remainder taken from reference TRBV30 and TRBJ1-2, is SQTIHQWPATLVQPVGSPLSLECTVEGTSNPNLYWYRQAAGRGLQLLFYSVGIGQISSEVPQNLSASRPQDRQFILSSKKLLLSDSGFYLCAWAGGLAGGRSGYTFGSGTRLTVV.

CDR3 nucleotides: TGCGCCAGCAGCCTATACAGGGGTGGCACTGAAGCTTTCTTT. It is translated as CASSLYRGGTEAFF. The V gene is TRBV4-3, the J gene TRBJ1-1; 7 nucleotides agree with TRBD1. The CDR3 is made up of 14 amino acids. The ends lost 4 bases at V and 4 bases at J; junction bases unmatched: 6. Germline-derived CDR1 and CDR2 are LGHNA and YSLEER.

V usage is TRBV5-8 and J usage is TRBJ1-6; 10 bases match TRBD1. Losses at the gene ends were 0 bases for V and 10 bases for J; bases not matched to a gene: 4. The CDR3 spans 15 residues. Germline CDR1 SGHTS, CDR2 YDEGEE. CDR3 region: CASSLAGTGDSPLHF. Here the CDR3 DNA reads TGTGCCAGCAGCTTGGCCGGGACAGGGGACTCACCCCTCCACTTT.

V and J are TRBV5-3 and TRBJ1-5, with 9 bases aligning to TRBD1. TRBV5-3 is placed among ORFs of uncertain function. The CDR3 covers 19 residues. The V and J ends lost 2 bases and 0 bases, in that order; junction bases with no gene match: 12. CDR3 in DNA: TGTGCCAGAAGCTTCTCAGGGACAGGGTTGCGGGATAGCAATCAGCCCCAGCATTTT. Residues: CARSFSGTGLRDSNQPQHF.

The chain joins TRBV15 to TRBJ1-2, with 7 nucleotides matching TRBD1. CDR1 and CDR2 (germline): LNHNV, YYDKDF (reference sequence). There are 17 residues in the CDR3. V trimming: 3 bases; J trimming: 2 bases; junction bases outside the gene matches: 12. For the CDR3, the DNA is TGTGCCACCAGCAGCAGACAGGGTGTAGGCAGAAACTATGGCTACACCTTC. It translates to CATSSRQGVGRNYGYTF.

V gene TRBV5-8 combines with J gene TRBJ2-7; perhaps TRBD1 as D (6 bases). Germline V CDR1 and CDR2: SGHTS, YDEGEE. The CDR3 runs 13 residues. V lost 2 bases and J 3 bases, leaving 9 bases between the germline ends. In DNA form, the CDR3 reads TGTGCCAGCAGCTTCGACAGGATCTACGAGCAGTACTTC. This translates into CASSFDRIYEQYF.

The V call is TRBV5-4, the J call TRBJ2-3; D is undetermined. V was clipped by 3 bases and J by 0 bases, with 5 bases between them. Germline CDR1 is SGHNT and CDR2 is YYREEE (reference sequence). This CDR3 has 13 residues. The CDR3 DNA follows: TGTGCCAGCAGCTCACAAAGCACAGATACGCAGTATTTT. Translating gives CASSSQSTDTQYF.

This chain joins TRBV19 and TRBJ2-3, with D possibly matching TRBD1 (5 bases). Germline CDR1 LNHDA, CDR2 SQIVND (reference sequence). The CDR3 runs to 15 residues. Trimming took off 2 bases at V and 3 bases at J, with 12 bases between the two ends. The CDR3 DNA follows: TGTGCCAGTAGTATATCCAGGGCAGCGACAGATACGCAGTATTTT. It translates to CASSISRAATDTQYF. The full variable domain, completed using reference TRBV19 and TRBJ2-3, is DGGITQSPKYLFRKEGQNVTLSCEQNLNHDAMYWYRQDPGQGLRLIYYSQIVNDFQKGDIAEGYSVSREKKESFPLTVTSAQKNPTAFYLCASSISRAATDTQYFGPGTRLTVL.

CDR3: CASSSTGTGGWRANVLTF. The DNA for the CDR3 is TGTGCCAGCAGCTCAACCGGGACAGGGGGCTGGCGGGCCAACGTCCTGACTTTC. The chain carries TRBV7-2 and TRBJ2-6, with 12 positions matching TRBD1. V was pared by 4 bases and J by 5 bases, with 9 bases of the junction left unmatched. Germline assignment: CDR1 SGHTA and CDR2 FQGNSA. The CDR3 is 18 residues long.

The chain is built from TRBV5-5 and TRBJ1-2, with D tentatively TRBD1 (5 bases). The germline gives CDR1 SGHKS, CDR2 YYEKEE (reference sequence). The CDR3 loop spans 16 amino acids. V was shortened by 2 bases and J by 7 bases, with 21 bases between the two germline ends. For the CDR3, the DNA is TGTGCCAGCAGCTTCTCTCCCGGGACTCAAGGGGCTGGCTACACCTTC. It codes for CASSFSPGTQGAGYTF.

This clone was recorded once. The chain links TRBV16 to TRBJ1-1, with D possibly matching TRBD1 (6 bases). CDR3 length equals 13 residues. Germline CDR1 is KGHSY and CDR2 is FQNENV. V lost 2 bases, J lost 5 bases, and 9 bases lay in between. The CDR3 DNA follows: TGTGCCAGCAGCCAACAGAGGGGGACTGAAGCTTTCTTT. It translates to CASSQQRGTEAFF. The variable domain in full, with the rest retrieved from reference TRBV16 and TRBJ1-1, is GEEVAQTPKHLVRGEGQKAKLYCAPIKGHSYVFWYQQVLKNEFKFLISFQNENVFDETGMPKERFSAKCLPNSPCSLEIQATKLEDSAVYFCASSQQRGTEAFFGQGTRLTVV.

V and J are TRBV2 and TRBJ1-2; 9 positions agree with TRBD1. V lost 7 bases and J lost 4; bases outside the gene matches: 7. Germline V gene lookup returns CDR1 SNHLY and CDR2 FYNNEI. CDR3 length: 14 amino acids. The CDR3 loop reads CASIHRGLIYGYTF. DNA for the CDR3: TGTGCCAGCATCCACAGGGGGCTCATCTATGGCTACACCTTC.

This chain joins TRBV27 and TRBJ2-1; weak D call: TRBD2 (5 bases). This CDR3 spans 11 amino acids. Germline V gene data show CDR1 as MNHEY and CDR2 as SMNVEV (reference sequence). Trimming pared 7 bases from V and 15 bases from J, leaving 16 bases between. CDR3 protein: CASTLATFWFF. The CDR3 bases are TGTGCCAGCACCCTAGCAACCTTCTGGTTCTTC.